The subject of this entry is one T cell receptor beta chain. This record belongs to a study of blood T cell repertoires in COVID-19. The CDR3 is 13 residues long. With 3 bases removed from V and 5 bases from J, the gap between germline ends came to 10 bases. Germline values: CDR1 SGHAT, CDR2 FQNNGV. Measured with immunoSEQ multiplex PCR; TCRdb has only the in-frame clones, and not every one. Of some 150,000 clones listed, approximately 87% are singletons. The source is a woman in her 50s who had recovered from COVID-19. The chain has TRBV11-2 and TRBJ2-5; tentatively, D is TRBD2 (5 bases). The sequenced material came from PBMCs or T cells enriched from blood (not recorded which). The CDR3 DNA follows: TGTGCCAGCAGCTTTTCCTCGGGGGAGACCCAGTACTTC. Its protein is CASSFSSGETQYF.